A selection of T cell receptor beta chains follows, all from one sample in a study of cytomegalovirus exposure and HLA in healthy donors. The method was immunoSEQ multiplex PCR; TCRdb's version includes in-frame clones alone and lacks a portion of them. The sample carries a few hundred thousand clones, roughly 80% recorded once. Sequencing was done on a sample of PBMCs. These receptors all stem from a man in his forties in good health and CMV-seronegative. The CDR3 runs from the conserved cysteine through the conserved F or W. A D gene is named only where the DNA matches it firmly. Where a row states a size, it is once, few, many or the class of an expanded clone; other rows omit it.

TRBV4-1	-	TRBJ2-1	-	TGCGCCAGCAGCCGGCTAGGTAGCCGATCGAATGAGCAGTTCTTC	CASSRLGSRSNEQFF
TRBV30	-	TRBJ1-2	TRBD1	TGTGCCCATACAGGGGGATCCTCTAACTATGGCTACACCTTC	CAHTGGSSNYGYTF
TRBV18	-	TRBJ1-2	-	TGTGCCAGCTCACCTATTTCGACAGATCCCACCGGTTTGACCTTC	CASSPISTDPTGLTF
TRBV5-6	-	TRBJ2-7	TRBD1	TGTGCCAGCAGCTCCCTAGGGACAGGGACCTACGAGCAGTACTTC	CASSSLGTGTYEQYF
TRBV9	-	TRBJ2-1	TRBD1	TGTGCCAGCAGCGTAAGGACAGGGGCCAATGAGCAGTTCTTC	CASSVRTGANEQFF
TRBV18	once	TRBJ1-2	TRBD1	TGTGCCAGCGCCAGGACAGGGGTTCTCTATGGCTACACCTTC	CASARTGVLYGYTF
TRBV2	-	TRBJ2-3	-	TGTGCCAGCAGCGGGGTGGCGCCAGATACGCAGTATTTT	CASSGVAPDTQYF
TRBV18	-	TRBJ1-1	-	TGTGCCAGCCACGGGGGGTCTACCACGGGGACTGAAGCTTTCTTT	CASHGGSTTGTEAFF
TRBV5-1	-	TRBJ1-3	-	TGCGCCAGCAGCGAGGGGACAAGCTCTGGAAACACCATATATTTT	CASSEGTSSGNTIYF
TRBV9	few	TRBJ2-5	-	TGTGCCAGCAGCGCAGACAGGATAGGAGAGACCCAGTACTTC	CASSADRIGETQYF
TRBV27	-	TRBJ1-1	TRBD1	TGTGCCAGCGGGACAGGGACGAACACTGAAGCTTTCTTT	CASGTGTNTEAFF
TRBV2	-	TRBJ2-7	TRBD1	TGTGCCAGCAGCCCCTTAAGGGGGACAGGGGATCCCTACGAGCAGTACTTC	CASSPLRGTGDPYEQYF
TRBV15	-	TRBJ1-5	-	TGTGCCACCAGCAGAGCTGGGCAGGGGAATCAGCCCCAGCATTTT	CATSRAGQGNQPQHF
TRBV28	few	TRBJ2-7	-	TGTGCCAGCAGACGGGGGGCTTACGAGCAGTACTTC	CASRRGAYEQYF
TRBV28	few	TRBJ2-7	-	TGTGCCAGCAGTTTAAGGCAGGGGCTCTACGAGCAGTACTTC	CASSLRQGLYEQYF
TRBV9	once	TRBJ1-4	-	TGTGCCAGCAGCGTAAGGGGTGAACGGTCCAATGAAAAACTGTTTTTT	CASSVRGERSNEKLFF
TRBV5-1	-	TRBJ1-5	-	TGCGCCAGCAGTGAGTTTGGTCAGGTTGACAATCAGCCCCAGCATTTT	CASSEFGQVDNQPQHF
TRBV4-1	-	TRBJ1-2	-	TGCGCCAGCAGCCAGTACCCGACAGGATCTAACTATGGCTACACCTTC	CASSQYPTGSNYGYTF
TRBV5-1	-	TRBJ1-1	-	TGCGCCAGCACCCCCGGGGATAAGAGCACTGAAGCTTTCTTT	CASTPGDKSTEAFF
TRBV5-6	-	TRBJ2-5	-	TGTGCCAGCAGCCAAAGACAGCAGGGGGAGACCCAGTACTTC	CASSQRQQGETQYF
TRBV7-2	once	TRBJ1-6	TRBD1	TGTGCCAGCAGCACCGGACGACAGGGGGCGAGATCCTATAATTCACCCCTCCACTTT	CASSTGRQGARSYNSPLHF
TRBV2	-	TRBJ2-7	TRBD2	TGTGCCAGCATACCGGTCAGCGGGAGGTCCTACGAGCAGTACTTC	CASIPVSGRSYEQYF
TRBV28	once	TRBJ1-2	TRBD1	TGTGCCAGCAGTCCCGGGACAGCTGCCTATGGCTACACCTTC	CASSPGTAAYGYTF
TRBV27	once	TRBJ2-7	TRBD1	TGTGCCAGCAGACTCACGGCGAGGACAGGTCTTCACGAGCAGTACTTC	CASRLTARTGLHEQYF
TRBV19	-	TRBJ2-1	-	TGTGCCAGTAGTCACCGGGCCCGGATCGGAGGTGATGAGCAGTTCTTC	CASSHRARIGGDEQFF
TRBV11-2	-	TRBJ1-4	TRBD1	TGTGCCAGCAGCTCCTCCACGGGACAGGGGGCTAATGAAAAACTGTTTTTT	CASSSSTGQGANEKLFF
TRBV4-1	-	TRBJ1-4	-	TGCGCCAGCAGCCAGGAGGGCAGCAAGTATGAAAAACTGTTTTTT	CASSQEGSKYEKLFF
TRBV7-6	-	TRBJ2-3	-	TGTGCCAGCAGCCCCCTCGTCGGGGGGCCCACAGATACGCAGTATTTT	CASSPLVGGPTDTQYF
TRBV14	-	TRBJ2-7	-	TGTGCCAGCAGCCAAGATAGTTGGCGAGGGCGCGAGCAGTACTTC	CASSQDSWRGREQYF
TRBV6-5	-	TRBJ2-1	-	TGTGCCAGCAGTTACTCAGGACAGGAGGGGGATGAGCAGTTCTTC	CASSYSGQEGDEQFF
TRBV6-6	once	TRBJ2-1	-	TGTGCCAGCAGACAGCAGGGCACCGGGTCCTACAATGAGCAGTTCTTC	CASRQQGTGSYNEQFF
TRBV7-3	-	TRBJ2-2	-	TGTGCCAGCAGCTTAAACTCGCCAGGCACCGGGGAGCTGTTTTTT	CASSLNSPGTGELFF
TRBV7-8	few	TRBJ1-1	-	TGTGCCAGCAGCTCATGGACTGATGAAGCTTTCTTT	CASSSWTDEAFF
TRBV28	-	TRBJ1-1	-	TGTGCCAGCAGGGCCGGAGAAGGGAACACTGAAGCTTTCTTT	CASRAGEGNTEAFF
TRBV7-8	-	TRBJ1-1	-	TGTGCCAGCAGCTTATTTGGAGACGGGGGCACTGAAGCTTTCTTT	CASSLFGDGGTEAFF
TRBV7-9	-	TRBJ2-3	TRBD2	TGTGCCAGCAGCAGGGGACTAGCGGGAGGGGGTGATACGCAGTATTTT	CASSRGLAGGGDTQYF
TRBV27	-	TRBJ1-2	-	TGTGCCAGCAGCCCCGGACAGAACTATGGCTACACCTTC	CASSPGQNYGYTF
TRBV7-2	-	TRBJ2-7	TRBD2	TGTGCCAGCAGCCAAAGGGGTAGCGGGCGGGACGAGCAGTACTTC	CASSQRGSGRDEQYF
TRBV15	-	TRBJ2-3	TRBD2	TGTGCCACCAGCAGGGTAGCGGGCCCTAGCACAGATACGCAGTATTTT	CATSRVAGPSTDTQYF
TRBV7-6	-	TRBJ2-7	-	TGTGCCAGCAGCTTAAACGGTATTAGCAACGAGCAGTACTTC	CASSLNGISNEQYF
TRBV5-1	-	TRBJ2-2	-	TGCGCCAGCAGGTATGCAGGGACTCGGGGCACCGGGGAGCTGTTTTTT	CASRYAGTRGTGELFF
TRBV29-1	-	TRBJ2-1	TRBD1	TGCAGCGCCGGGACAGGGGGCTACAATGAGCAGTTCTTC	CSAGTGGYNEQFF
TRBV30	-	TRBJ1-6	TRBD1	TGTGCCTGGAGTCCCGGTGGACAGGCCCCTCTTAATTCACCCCTCCACTTT	CAWSPGGQAPLNSPLHF
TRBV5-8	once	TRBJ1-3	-	TGTGCCAGCAGCGTGGGCCGGTCTGGAAACACCATATATTTT	CASSVGRSGNTIYF
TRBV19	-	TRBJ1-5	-	TGTGCCAGTAGTCCCTCTACAGGTTTTGGCAATCAGCCCCAGCATTTT	CASSPSTGFGNQPQHF
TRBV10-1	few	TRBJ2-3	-	TGCGCCAGCAGTGAGTCCGGGAACCCTAGCACAGATACGCAGTATTTT	CASSESGNPSTDTQYF
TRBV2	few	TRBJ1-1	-	TGTGCCAGCAGAACGGACCAGGGATCCGAAGCTTTCTTT	CASRTDQGSEAFF
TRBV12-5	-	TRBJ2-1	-	TGTGCTAGTGGTTCGTCTTCTAGGTCTCATACCTACAATGAGCAGTTCTTC	CASGSSSRSHTYNEQFF
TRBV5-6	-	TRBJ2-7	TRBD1	TGTGCCAGCAAGAGACAGGGGGCTAGGAACGAGCAGTACTTC	CASKRQGARNEQYF
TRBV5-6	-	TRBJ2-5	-	TGTGCCAGCAGCTTGGCCGTGGCACCCAACCAAGAGACCCAGTACTTC	CASSLAVAPNQETQYF
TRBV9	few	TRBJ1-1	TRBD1	TGTGCCAGCAGCGTAGCAGGGGGCGCGAACACTGAAGCTTTCTTT	CASSVAGGANTEAFF